These 22 T cell receptor beta chains were all obtained from the same sample, sequenced in a study of T-cell memory formation after mild COVID-19. TCRdb re-analysed the 5' RACE reads in MiXCR, keeping a single row per CDR3 protein. The table shows 34,000 or so distinct CDR3 sequences, with 7% to 8% occurring only once. Material: PBMCs or a T cell subset sorted from them (not recorded which). The source of these receptors is a man between 18 and 35 years old who had mild COVID-19 (a few samples of this study predate the infection). Cell type and time point are not known.

This clonotype was recorded many times. The chain has TRBV7-8 and TRBJ2-7; 8 nucleotides align to TRBD1. V was clipped by 4 bases and J by 5 bases; unmatched bases: 4. The CDR3 consists of 13 residues. Germline loops: CDR1 SGHVS, CDR2 FQNEAQ. CDR3 loop: CASSWTGRNEQYF. In nucleotides, the CDR3 is TGTGCCAGCAGCTGGACAGGGAGGAACGAGCAGTACTTC.

The sample holds many counts of this clonotype. This rearrangement joins TRBV7-2 to TRBJ1-6, with D perhaps matching TRBD1 (5 bases). The V gene lost 8 bases and the J gene lost 8 bases, with 13 bases spanning the gap. The CDR3 is 13 amino acids. Germline assignment: CDR1 SGHTA and CDR2 FQGNSA. DNA for the CDR3: TGTGCCAGCCAGGGTAACCTTGATTCACCCCTCCACTTT. Translating gives CASQGNLDSPLHF.

This clonotype has a count of ten or more. The J gene is TRBJ1-1, the V gene TRBV5-1, with 7 nucleotides matching TRBD1. The germline V gene encodes CDR1 SGHRS and CDR2 YFSETQ. V shed 3 bases and J 2 bases; nucleotides not matched to a gene: 10. The CDR3 consists of 16 residues. In DNA form, the CDR3 reads TGCGCCAGCAGCTCAACCCCGGGACAGCCAAACACTGAAGCTTTCTTT. Translated, it gives CASSSTPGQPNTEAFF.

This clonotype has ten or more counts. The CDR3 nucleotides are TGTGCCAGCAGCTTCCGCCTAGCGGGGGACCGCACAGATACGCAGTATTTT. Its translation: CASSFRLAGDRTDTQYF. The gene calls are TRBV7-2 and TRBJ2-3; 10 bases are a match to TRBD2. The V gene's germline CDR1 is SGHTA and CDR2 FQGNSA. V was clipped by 3 bases and J by 1 base; unmatched bases: 7. The CDR3 totals 17 residues.

This clonotype was detected many times. The V call is TRBV12-3 or TRBV12-4, the J call TRBJ1-2; D gene unclear. The CDR3 runs 13 residues. V was clipped by 4 bases and J by 2 bases, with 8 bases between them. The CDR3 loop reads CASSWSLNYGYTF. The CDR3 bases are TGTGCCAGCAGTTGGAGTCTAAACTATGGCTACACCTTC.

In its sample, this clonotype was seen a few times. In DNA form, the CDR3 reads TGTGCCAGCTCATTAACTAGCGGCCAAGAGACCCAGTACTTC. Amino acid sequence: CASSLTSGQETQYF. V gene TRBV18 combines with J gene TRBJ2-5, with TRBD2 identical over 8 bases. V lost 5 bases and J lost 1; bases outside the gene matches: 3. In germline, CDR1 is KGHSH, CDR2 LQKENI. The CDR3 length is 14 residues.

This clonotype was counted many times. The V and J genes are TRBV7-8 and TRBJ1-5; the D is unclear. Germline V CDR1 and CDR2: SGHVS, FQNEAQ. V was cut by 2 bases and J by 5 bases, with 7 bases left in between. The CDR3 has 13 amino acids. The CDR3 is CASSLRFDQPQHF. CDR3 in DNA: TGTGCCAGCAGCTTAAGGTTCGATCAGCCCCAGCATTTT. The whole variable domain, filled in from reference TRBV7-8 and TRBJ1-5, reads GAGVSQSPRYKVAKRGQDVALRCDPISGHVSLFWYQQALGQGPEFLTYFQNEAQLDKSGLPSDRFFAERPEGSVSTLKIQRTQQEDSAVYLCASSLRFDQPQHFGDGTRLSIL.

This clonotype was counted at least ten times. The rearrangement links TRBV3-1 to TRBJ2-3; D is perhaps TRBD1 or TRBD2 (5 bases each). V dropped 4 bases and J dropped 8 bases, with 13 bases sitting between them. CDR1 is LGHDT and CDR2 is YNNKEL in the germline V gene (reference sequence). The CDR3 length is 13 residues. The CDR3 nucleotides are TGTGCCAGCAGCCTACCCGGGACGGGTACGCAGTATTTT. Translating it yields CASSLPGTGTQYF.

In this sample, this clonotype turned up many times. This chain joins TRBV12-3 or TRBV12-4 and TRBJ2-5; the D gene is possibly TRBD1 (6 bases). V dropped 6 bases and J dropped 0 bases, with 11 bases sitting between them. The CDR3 consists of 14 residues. The CDR3 DNA follows: TGTGCCAGCAGGCAAGACAGGTACCAAGAGACCCAGTACTTC. Translation gives CASRQDRYQETQYF.

At least ten counts were recorded for this clonotype. The chain joins TRBV12-3 or TRBV12-4 to TRBJ1-5; 7 bases match TRBD1. After removal of 6 bases from V and 6 bases from J, the junction contained 11 bases not matched to a gene. The CDR3 has 15 residues. CDR3 sequence reads: CASSPTGNRRQPQHF. Here the CDR3 DNA reads TGTGCCAGCAGCCCGACAGGGAATCGCCGTCAGCCCCAGCATTTT.

This clonotype is judged medium-sized. The V and J genes are TRBV3-2 and TRBJ2-5; the table's D call, TRBD2, has no DNA check behind it. TRBV3-2 counts as a pseudogene. This CDR3 has 13 residues. Here the CDR3 reads CASSRVVAETQYF. Here the CDR3 DNA reads TGTGCCAGCAGCCGCGTAGTCGCGGAGACCCAGTACTTC.

This clonotype occurred many times. This chain uses TRBV3-1 with TRBJ2-1; TRBD2 agrees at 9 bases. CDR3 size: 16 residues. V trimming: 4 bases; J trimming: 5 bases; junction bases outside the gene matches: 9. From germline, CDR1 is LGHDT and CDR2 YNNKEL (reference sequence). Written as DNA, the CDR3 is TGTGCCAGCAGCCCCTATCCCCTAGCGGGAAACAATGAGCAGTTCTTC. Translation: CASSPYPLAGNNEQFF.

Written as DNA, the CDR3 is TGTGCCAGCTCACCACTCACCCCCGAGGGGCAGACCTTCTCTGGAAACACCATATATTTT. As protein: CASSPLTPEGQTFSGNTIYF. The rearrangement uses TRBV18 and TRBJ1-3; D may be TRBD1 (5 bases). The CDR3 is 20 residues long. V gave up 1 base and J gave up 0 bases, with 22 bases separating them. The V gene's germline CDR1 is KGHSH and CDR2 LQKENI.

This clonotype is labeled medium-sized (0.01 to 0.1%). The chain recombines TRBV12-3 or TRBV12-4 with TRBJ1-6; no firm D call. Trimming cost V 5 bases and J 11 bases, with 10 bases left between them. CDR3 length equals 12 residues. The CDR3 nucleotides are TGTGCCAGCAGTAACCCACCCGCACCCCTCCACTTT. Translation gives CASSNPPAPLHF.

This clonotype has only one observation. This chain connects TRBV19 to TRBJ1-1; no definite D call. CDR1 and CDR2 (germline): LNHDA, SQIVND (reference sequence). The V and J ends lost 4 bases and 1 base respectively, with 10 bases between them. The CDR3 is made up of 14 amino acids. The CDR3 region has the DNA TGTGCCAGTAGTACCATAGGGAGGAACACTGAAGCTTTCTTT. Translated, it gives CASSTIGRNTEAFF.

Ten or more counts support this clonotype. This chain uses TRBV28 with TRBJ2-5, with D perhaps assigned TRBD1 or TRBD2 (5 bases each). Germline loops: CDR1 MDHEN, CDR2 SYDVKM. This CDR3 contains 14 residues. The germline V and J ends were trimmed by 3 bases and 4 bases, with 12 bases remaining between them. CDR3: CASSLFGAGETQYF. The CDR3 nucleotides read TGTGCCAGCAGTTTGTTTGGGGCGGGAGAGACCCAGTACTTC. Full variable domain (outside the CDR3, taken from reference TRBV28 and TRBJ2-5): DVKVTQSSRYLVKRTGEKVFLECVQDMDHENMFWYRQDPGLGLRLIYFSYDVKMKEKGDIPEGYSVSREKKERFSLILESASTNQTSMYLCASSLFGAGETQYFGPGTRLLVL.

This clonotype was counted at least ten times. J is TRBJ2-6 and V is TRBV6-2 or TRBV6-3; D not resolved. Trimming removed 4 bases at V and 0 bases at J, with 4 bases between. Germline V gene sequence: CDR1 MNHEY, CDR2 SVGEGT. This CDR3 has 14 residues. The CDR3 DNA sequence: TGTGCCAGCAGTTGGGACTCTGGGGCCAACGTCCTGACTTTC. It yields the protein CASSWDSGANVLTF.

This clonotype has more than one count but fewer than ten. The J gene is TRBJ2-5, the V gene TRBV12-3 or TRBV12-4; TRBD2 might be the D (5 bases). Trimming removed 4 bases from V and 5 bases from J, with 11 bases in between. This CDR3 is built from 13 residues. CDR3 coding DNA: TGTGCCAGCAGTTCAAATAGCGTGGAGACCCAGTACTTC. Its protein product is CASSSNSVETQYF.

This clonotype was seen only a few times. V usage is TRBV20-1 and J usage is TRBJ1-5; a weak D match, TRBD1 (5 bases). Trimming shortened V by 2 bases and J by 4 bases, and 24 bases separated the two germline ends. In germline, CDR1 is DFQATT, CDR2 SNEGSKA (reference sequence). This CDR3 region has 18 residues. The CDR3 spells CSARKLLRGRKVNQPQHF. The CDR3 nucleotides are TGCAGTGCTAGAAAACTCCTCCGGGGGAGGAAGGTTAATCAGCCCCAGCATTTT.

This clonotype came up many times. The CDR3 spells CSARGDPGGQETQYF. In nucleotides, the CDR3 is TGCAGTGCTAGAGGCGACCCGGGGGGCCAAGAGACCCAGTACTTC. The chain links TRBV20-1 to TRBJ2-5, with TRBD2 matching over 7 bases. J gave up 1 base and V 1 base, and 6 bases lay outside the gene matches. This CDR3 comprises 15 residues. Germline CDR1 DFQATT, CDR2 SNEGSKA (reference sequence).

This clonotype was found a few times. The rearrangement links TRBV19 to TRBJ1-5, with D unclear. The CDR3 consists of 17 residues. V dropped 3 bases and J dropped 0 bases, with 15 bases sitting between them. Per germline, CDR1 LNHDA and CDR2 SQIVND (reference sequence). CDR3 bases: TGTGCCAGTAGTATTCGTCCGATTTCCTATAGCAATCAGCCCCAGCATTTT. Encoded protein: CASSIRPISYSNQPQHF.

This chain joins TRBV7-8 and TRBJ1-2; D perhaps matches TRBD1 (5 bases). CDR1 is SGHVS, CDR2 FQNEAQ, per germline. This CDR3 contains 12 residues. Trimming pared 2 bases from V and 10 bases from J, leaving 11 bases between. This chain's CDR3 is CASSLTGTYYTF. CDR3 DNA: TGTGCCAGCAGCTTAACAGGAACATACTACACCTTC.